One sample yielded the 14 T cell receptor beta chains listed below, sequenced in a study of OX40 agonist ivuxolimab in advanced cancers. Profiling relied on immunoSEQ multiplex PCR, and the TCRdb table lists in-frame clones only, not all of them. The repertoire holds some 79,000 clones, with about 94% as singletons. Sequencing used CD4+ or CD8+ T cells sorted from blood, obtained in a trial of the OX40 agonist ivuxolimab. These receptors were taken from an adult with an advanced solid tumor such as melanoma, head and neck, liver or kidney cancer.

The rearrangement joins TRBV7-9 to TRBJ1-2, with a possible D match to TRBD1 (5 bases). Germline V lookup: CDR1 SEHNR, CDR2 FQNEAQ (reference sequence). CDR3 size: 15 residues. Trimming removed 1 base from V and 4 bases from J, with 13 bases in between. The CDR3 coding sequence is TGTGCCAGCAGCTTAGGGCTAGGCGGGACCTATGGCTACACCTTC. Protein: CASSLGLGGTYGYTF.

The chain joins TRBV19 to TRBJ2-2, with D perhaps assigned TRBD1 or TRBD2 (5 bases each). Trimming removed 6 bases at V and 4 bases at J, with 24 bases between. CDR1 and CDR2 from the germline V gene are LNHDA and SQIVND (reference sequence). This CDR3 is built from 18 residues. The CDR3 loop is CASSPLGVTGRGTGELFF. The CDR3 nucleotides are TGTGCCAGTAGCCCTCTGGGGGTTACGGGACGGGGCACCGGGGAGCTGTTTTTT.

The CDR3 spells CASSPPDRAAEAFF. In DNA, the CDR3 is TGTGCCAGCAGTCCCCCGGACAGGGCCGCTGAAGCTTTCTTT. The chain recombines TRBV27 with TRBJ1-1; 8 positions match TRBD1. The germline V gene encodes CDR1 MNHEY and CDR2 SMNVEV (reference sequence). After removal of 5 bases from V and 6 bases from J, the junction contained 8 bases not matched to a gene. The length of the CDR3 is 14 residues.

The chain links TRBV29-1 to TRBJ1-3; D gene uncertain. Trimming took off 3 bases at V and 0 bases at J, with 12 bases between the two ends. This CDR3 is built from 15 residues. The germline gives CDR1 SQVTM, CDR2 ANQGSEA. CDR3 region: CSVDENGVSGNTIYF. In nucleotides, the CDR3 is TGCAGCGTTGATGAAAACGGGGTCTCTGGAAACACCATATATTTT.

The chain is built from TRBV1 and TRBJ2-1; the tabulated D call, TRBD2, remains unverified against the DNA. TRBV1 is shown as a pseudogene. This CDR3 is 18 amino acids long. CDR3 nucleotides: TGCACCAGCAGCCAAGATCGACTTACCCAATACTTCCTCAATGAGCAGTTCTTC. This encodes CTSSQDRLTQYFLNEQFF.

V usage is TRBV6-5 and J usage is TRBJ2-7; D gene uncertain. In germline, CDR1 is MNHEY, CDR2 SVGAGI. The CDR3 covers 14 residues. The ends were cut back, 0 bases at V and 2 bases at J, with 8 bases in the middle. The CDR3 reads CASSYSKQTYEQYF. The CDR3 DNA reads as TGTGCCAGCAGTTACTCGAAACAGACCTACGAGCAGTACTTC.

The gene calls are TRBV5-1 and TRBJ2-1; no firm D call. Between the trimmed V and J ends, which lost 7 bases and 6 bases, there was a span of 20 bases. This CDR3 has 15 amino acids. Germline V gives CDR1 SGHRS, CDR2 YFSETQ. The CDR3 region is CASGEGSGLGNEQFF. In nucleotides, the CDR3 is TGCGCCAGCGGGGAAGGGTCGGGCCTGGGCAATGAGCAGTTCTTC.

The DNA of the CDR3 is TGTGCCAGCAGGACTAGCGCGTACGAGCAGTACTTC. Protein sequence: CASRTSAYEQYF. The chain has TRBV6-5 and TRBJ2-7; TRBD2 matches at 8 bases. CDR3 length: 12 amino acids. The V segment lost 6 bases and the J segment 4 bases; nucleotides outside the gene matches: 2. Germline loops: CDR1 MNHEY, CDR2 SVGAGI.

The CDR3 DNA follows: TGTGCCAGCAGGTCGGACAGGGACTATGGCTACACCTTC. This codes for CASRSDRDYGYTF. V usage is TRBV27 and J usage is TRBJ1-2; 8 bases align to TRBD1. V gave up 6 bases and J gave up 3 bases; unmatched junction bases: 3. The CDR3 extends over 13 amino acids. Per germline, CDR1 MNHEY and CDR2 SMNVEV (reference sequence).

This clone was detected only a few times. This chain uses TRBV10-1 with TRBJ2-7; no clear D. V was trimmed by 6 bases and J by 4 bases, leaving 1 base between them. CDR3 length: 9 amino acids. The germline gives CDR1 WNHNN, CDR2 SYGVQD (reference sequence). For the CDR3, the DNA is TGCGCCAGCAGATACGAGCAGTACTTC. This codes for CASRYEQYF.

CDR3 sequence (DNA): TGCAGCGTTGAAAAGGTCCCAAGCTCTGGGGCCAACGTCCTGACTTTC. It is translated as CSVEKVPSSGANVLTF. This chain joins TRBV29-1 and TRBJ2-6; D is undetermined. Deletions cut 2 bases from V and 0 bases from J, with 11 bases between. The germline V gene encodes CDR1 SQVTM and CDR2 ANQGSEA. CDR3 length equals 16 residues.

This chain uses TRBV27 with TRBJ2-3, with D possibly TRBD2 on 6 matching bases. CDR1 is MNHEY, CDR2 SMNVEV, per germline (reference sequence). This CDR3 is built from 15 residues. V shed 8 bases and J shed 0 bases, with 15 bases lying between them. The chain's CDR3 is CASRAGRSSTDTQYF. Here the CDR3 DNA reads TGTGCCAGCCGAGCGGGTCGCTCTAGCACAGATACGCAGTATTTT.

The chain joins TRBV5-1 to TRBJ2-7; 9 bases are a match to TRBD1. The CDR3 is 15 amino acids. Germline V gives CDR1 SGHRS, CDR2 YFSETQ. V gave up 4 bases and J gave up 3 bases; unmatched junction bases: 8. The CDR3 DNA sequence: TGCGCCAGCAGCCAAAGCGGGACAGGGTTCTACGAGCAGTACTTC. Amino acid sequence: CASSQSGTGFYEQYF.

This rearrangement joins TRBV7-6 to TRBJ1-2, with D unresolved. CDR3 size: 13 residues. CDR1 and CDR2 from the germline V gene are SGHVS and FNYEAQ. The V end lost 5 bases, the J end lost 8 bases, and 15 bases lay between the germline ends. The CDR3 spells CASSPEGGSGYTF. In DNA form, the CDR3 reads TGTGCCAGCAGCCCAGAGGGAGGGAGCGGCTACACCTTC. Combining the CDR3 with reference TRBV7-6 and TRBJ1-2 gives the whole variable domain GAGVSQSPRYKVTKRGQDVALRCDPISGHVSLYWYRQALGQGPEFLTYFNYEAQQDKSGLPNDRFSAERPEGSISTLTIQRTEQRDSAMYRCASSPEGGSGYTFGSGTRLTVV.